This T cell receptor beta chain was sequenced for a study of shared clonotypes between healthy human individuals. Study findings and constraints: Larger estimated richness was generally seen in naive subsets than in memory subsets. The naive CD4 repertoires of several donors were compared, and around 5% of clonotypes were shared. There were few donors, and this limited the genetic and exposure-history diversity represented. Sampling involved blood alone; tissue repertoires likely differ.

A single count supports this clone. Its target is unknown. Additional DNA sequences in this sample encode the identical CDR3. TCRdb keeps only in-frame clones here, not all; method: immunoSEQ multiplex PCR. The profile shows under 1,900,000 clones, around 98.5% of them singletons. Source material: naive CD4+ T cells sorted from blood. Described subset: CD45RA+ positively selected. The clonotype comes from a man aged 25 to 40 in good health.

The chain's CDR3 is CASSGTYEQYF. Written as DNA, the CDR3 is TGTGCCAGCTCGGGAACCTACGAGCAGTACTTC. The chain joins TRBV7-9 to TRBJ2-7, with D perhaps matching TRBD2 (5 bases). There are 11 residues in the CDR3. With 8 bases removed from V and 2 bases from J, the gap between germline ends came to 7 bases. CDR1 and CDR2 (germline): SEHNR, FQNEAQ (reference sequence).